Described below is a single TCR beta chain sequence and its context. Its antigen is undetermined. The data derive from a study of healthy donors' naive CD4 and CD8 T cells. Study details: For TCR alpha, new primers spanned all functional IMGT alpha genes.

TCR libraries were built from roughly 0.5 ug of total RNA by linear amplification. TCRdb ran MiXCR on the reads and lists one entry per CDR3 protein. The sample has approximately 180,000 distinct CDR3 sequences; about 74% are singletons. Study-wide results and limits: Chains were not paired, since alpha and beta were sequenced in bulk. Possible naive T cell homeostatic proliferation bias remained unaddressed.

V was clipped by 6 bases and J by 4 bases, with 19 bases between them. The CDR3 is 16 residues long. This TCR was recovered from a pool of human donors in good health; the sample pools cells from several healthy donors. This chain uses TRBV12-3 or TRBV12-4 with TRBJ1-5; D gene unclear. Sequenced material: naive CD4+ and CD8+ T cells sorted from blood, pooled from several donors. CDR3 coding DNA: TGTGCCAGCAGCTCCCAACAGACCTTGCCTAATCAGCCCCAGCATTTT. It yields the protein CASSSQQTLPNQPQHF.